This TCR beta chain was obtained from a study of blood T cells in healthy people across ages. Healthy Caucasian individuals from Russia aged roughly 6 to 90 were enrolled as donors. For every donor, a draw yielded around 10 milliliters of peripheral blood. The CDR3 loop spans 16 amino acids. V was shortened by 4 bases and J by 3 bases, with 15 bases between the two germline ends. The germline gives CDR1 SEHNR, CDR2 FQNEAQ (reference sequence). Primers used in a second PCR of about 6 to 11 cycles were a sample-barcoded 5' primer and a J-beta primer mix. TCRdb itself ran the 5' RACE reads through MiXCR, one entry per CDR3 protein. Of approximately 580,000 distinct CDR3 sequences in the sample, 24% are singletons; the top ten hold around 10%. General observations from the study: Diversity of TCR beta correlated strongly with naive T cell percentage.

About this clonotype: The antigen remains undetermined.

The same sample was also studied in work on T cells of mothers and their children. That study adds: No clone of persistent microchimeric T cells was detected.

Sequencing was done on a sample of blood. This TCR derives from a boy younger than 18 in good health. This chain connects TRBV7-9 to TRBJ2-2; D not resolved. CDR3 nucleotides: TGTGCCAGCAGCTCCCGTGGTCAAGCCGACACCGGGGAGCTGTTTTTT. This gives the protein CASSSRGQADTGELFF.